The present T cell receptor beta chain was sequenced within a study of T-cell reconstitution after alpha-beta-depleted transplantation in children. Study conclusions and caveats: Surviving recipient T cells and thymic progenitors underlay high day-60 TCRbeta diversity in some patients. Expanded graft clones numbering several hundred reportedly gave rise to alpha-beta T cells about two months after transplant. T-cell counts and diversity were attributed mostly to newly produced T cells one year after transplant.

Molecular barcoding with unique molecular identifiers was used for the TCRbeta library. TCRdb processed the PCR reads anew with MiXCR; each CDR3 protein has one entry. The data hold about 350,000 distinct CDR3 sequences, with roughly 15% observed a single time. CDR1 is SQVTM and CDR2 is ANQGSEA in the germline V gene. V was pared by 4 bases and J by 9 bases, with 28 bases between. CDR3 size: 16 residues. This clonotype was observed a few times. The antigen is undetermined. The chain couples TRBV29-1 to TRBJ2-7; a possible D gene is TRBD2 (5 bases). Sequencing was performed on PBMCs, mostly from graft donor cells, taken 360 days after TCRalphabeta/CD19-depleted stem cell transplant. This TCR came from a male patient aged 2 to 9 who had a stem cell transplant for acute lymphoblastic leukemia, so the T cells may come from the graft donor. CDR3 nucleotides: TGCAGCGTTGTGGCCCCCTCAGAGGGAAGGGAACTAGGGCAGTACTTC. Residues: CSVVAPSEGRELGQYF.